Here is one T cell receptor (beta chain) with its context. These data originate in a study of blood T cell repertoires in COVID-19. The ends were cut back, 1 base at V and 4 bases at J, with 6 bases in the middle. This CDR3 spans 12 amino acids. Germline CDR1 is SQVTM and CDR2 is ANQGSEA. TCRdb's table, derived via immunoSEQ multiplex PCR, lists solely in-frame clones and lacks some. The data show approximately 140,000 clones, about 90% seen once. What was sequenced was PBMCs or T cells enriched from blood (not recorded which). The chain combines TRBV29-1 with TRBJ2-3; no clear D. The receptor's source is a woman between 40 and 50 years old who had been exposed to COVID-19. CDR3 protein: CSVEAVSDTQYF. CDR3 DNA: TGCAGCGTTGAAGCTGTGTCAGATACGCAGTATTTT.